The sequence of this TCR beta chain was determined in a study of blood T cells in healthy people across ages. Regarding the study as a whole: Both naive CD4+ cell counts and diversity were greater in long-lived donors than in aged donors.

Each donor gave ten milliliters of peripheral blood. Each sample provided at least 5 micrograms of extracted total RNA. Next came a second PCR, run for roughly 6 to 11 cycles, which used a sample-barcoded 5' primer along with a J-beta primer mix. In TCRdb, the 5' RACE reads were re-called with MiXCR into one record per CDR3 protein. The sample contains about 1,600,000 distinct CDR3 sequences, 42% of which appear only once. A word on this clonotype: Antigen specificity is unknown.

The clonotype originates from a woman aged 18-29 years in good health. Source material: blood.

CDR3 DNA: TGCGCCAGCAGCCAAGGTCATGGGACAGTTTACACAGATACGCAGTATTTT. It specifies CASSQGHGTVYTDTQYF. The chain combines TRBV4-1 with TRBJ2-3, with 7 bases aligning to TRBD1. The junction had 9 bases not matched to a gene; V was cut back by 1 base and J by 2 bases. The CDR3 is made up of 17 amino acids. The germline V gene encodes CDR1 MGHRA and CDR2 YSYEKL.